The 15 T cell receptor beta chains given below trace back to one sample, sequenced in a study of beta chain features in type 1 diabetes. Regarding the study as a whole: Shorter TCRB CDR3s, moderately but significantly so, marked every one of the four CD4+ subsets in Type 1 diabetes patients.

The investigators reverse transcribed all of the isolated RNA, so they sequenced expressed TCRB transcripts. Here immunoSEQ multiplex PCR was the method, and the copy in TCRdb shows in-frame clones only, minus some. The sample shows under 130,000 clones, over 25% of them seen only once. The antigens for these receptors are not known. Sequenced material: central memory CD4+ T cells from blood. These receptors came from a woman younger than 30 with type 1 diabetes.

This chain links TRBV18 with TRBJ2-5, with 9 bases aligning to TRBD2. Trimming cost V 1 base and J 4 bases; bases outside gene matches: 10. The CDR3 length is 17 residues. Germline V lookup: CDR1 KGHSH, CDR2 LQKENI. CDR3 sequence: CASSPRISGSVPETQYF. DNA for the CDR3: TGTGCCAGCTCACCACGGATTAGCGGGAGCGTCCCAGAGACCCAGTACTTC.

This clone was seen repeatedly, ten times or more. CDR3 sequence: CSADTPVNTEAFF. The CDR3 DNA reads as TGCAGCGCCGACACTCCAGTGAACACTGAAGCTTTCTTT. The chain has TRBV29-1 and TRBJ1-1, with D hard to call. The V gene's germline CDR1 is SQVTM and CDR2 ANQGSEA. The CDR3 is made up of 13 amino acids. Deletions cut 7 bases from V and 0 bases from J, with 12 bases between.

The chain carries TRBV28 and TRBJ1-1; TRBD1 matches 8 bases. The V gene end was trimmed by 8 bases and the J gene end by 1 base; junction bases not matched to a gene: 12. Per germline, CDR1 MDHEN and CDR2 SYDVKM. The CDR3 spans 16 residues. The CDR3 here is CASPPGQGVRNTEAFF. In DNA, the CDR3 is TGTGCCAGCCCCCCCGGACAGGGTGTTCGGAACACTGAAGCTTTCTTT.

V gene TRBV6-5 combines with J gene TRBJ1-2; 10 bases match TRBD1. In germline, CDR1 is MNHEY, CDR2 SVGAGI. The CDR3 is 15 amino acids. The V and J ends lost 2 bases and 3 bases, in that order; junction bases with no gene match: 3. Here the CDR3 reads CASSYGTGDHYGYTF. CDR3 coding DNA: TGTGCCAGCAGTTACGGGACAGGGGATCACTATGGCTACACCTTC.

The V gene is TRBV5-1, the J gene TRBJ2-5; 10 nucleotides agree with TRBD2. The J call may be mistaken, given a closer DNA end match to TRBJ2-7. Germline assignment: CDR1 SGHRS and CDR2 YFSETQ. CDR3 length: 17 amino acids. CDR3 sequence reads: CASSLGWTSGTPYEQYF. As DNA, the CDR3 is TGCGCCAGCAGCTTGGGGTGGACTAGCGGAACCCCCTACGAGCAGTACTTC.

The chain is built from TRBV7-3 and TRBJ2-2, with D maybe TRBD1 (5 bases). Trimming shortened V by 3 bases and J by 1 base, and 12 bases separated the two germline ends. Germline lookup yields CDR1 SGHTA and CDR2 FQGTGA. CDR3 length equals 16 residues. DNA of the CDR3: TGTGCCAGCAGCTTGGGGCCGGCGGTGAACACCGGGGAGCTGTTTTTT. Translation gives CASSLGPAVNTGELFF. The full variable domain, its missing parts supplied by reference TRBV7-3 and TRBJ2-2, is GAGVSQTPSNKVTEKGKYVELRCDPISGHTALYWYRQSLGQGPEFLIYFQGTGAADDSGLPNDRFFAVRPEGSVSTLKIQRTERGDSAVYLCASSLGPAVNTGELFFGEGSRLTVL.

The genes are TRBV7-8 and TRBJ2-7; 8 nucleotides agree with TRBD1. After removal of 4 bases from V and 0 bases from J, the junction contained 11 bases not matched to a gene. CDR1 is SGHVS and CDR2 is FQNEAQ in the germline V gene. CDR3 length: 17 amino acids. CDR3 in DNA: TGTGCCAGCAGCTATCCCCGGGACAGGACGAGCTCCTACGAGCAGTACTTC. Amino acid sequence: CASSYPRDRTSSYEQYF.

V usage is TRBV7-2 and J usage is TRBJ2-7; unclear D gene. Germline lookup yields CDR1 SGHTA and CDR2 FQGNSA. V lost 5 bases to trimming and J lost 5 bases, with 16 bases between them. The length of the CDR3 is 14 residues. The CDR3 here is CASSPPVASHEQYF. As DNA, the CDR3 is TGTGCCAGCAGCCCCCCGGTCGCATCGCACGAGCAGTACTTC.

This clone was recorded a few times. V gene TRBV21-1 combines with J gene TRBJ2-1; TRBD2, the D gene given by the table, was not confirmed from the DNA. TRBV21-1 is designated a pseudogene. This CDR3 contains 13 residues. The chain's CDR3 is CARTSANYNEQFF. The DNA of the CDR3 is TGTGCCAGGACTAGCGCAAACTACAATGAGCAGTTCTTC.

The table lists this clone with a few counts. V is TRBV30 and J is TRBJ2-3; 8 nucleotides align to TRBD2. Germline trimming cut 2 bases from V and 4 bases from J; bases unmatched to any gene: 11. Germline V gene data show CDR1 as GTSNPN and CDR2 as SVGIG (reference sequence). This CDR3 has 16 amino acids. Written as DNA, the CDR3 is TGTGCCTGGAGTCGGATGGCGACTAGCGCGCCAGATACGCAGTATTTT. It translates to CAWSRMATSAPDTQYF.

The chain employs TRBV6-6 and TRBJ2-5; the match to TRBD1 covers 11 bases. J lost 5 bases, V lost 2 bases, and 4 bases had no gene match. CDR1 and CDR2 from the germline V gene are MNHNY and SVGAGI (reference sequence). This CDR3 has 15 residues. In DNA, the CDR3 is TGTGCCAGCAGTTACGGACAGGGGGCGAGGGAGACCCAGTACTTC. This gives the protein CASSYGQGARETQYF.

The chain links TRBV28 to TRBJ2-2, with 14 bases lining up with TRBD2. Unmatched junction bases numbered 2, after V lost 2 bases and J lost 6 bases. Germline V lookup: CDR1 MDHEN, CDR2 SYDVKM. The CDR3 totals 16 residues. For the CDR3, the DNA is TGTGCCAGCAGTTTAGGGGGACTAGCGGGAGCCGGGGAGCTGTTTTTT. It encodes CASSLGGLAGAGELFF.

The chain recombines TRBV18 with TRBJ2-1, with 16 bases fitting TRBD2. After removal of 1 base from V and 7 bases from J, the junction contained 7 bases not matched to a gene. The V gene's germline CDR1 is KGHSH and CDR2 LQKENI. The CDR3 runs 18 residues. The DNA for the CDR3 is TGTGCCAGCTCACCACTGCGGGGGACTAGCGGGAGGGCTAATGAGCAGTTCTTC. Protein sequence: CASSPLRGTSGRANEQFF.

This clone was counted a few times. The CDR3 spells CASSRGSGVSSSPSYNEQFF. CDR3 bases: TGTGCCAGCAGCCGCGGATCTGGGGTGTCTAGCTCCCCCTCCTACAATGAGCAGTTCTTC. The V call is TRBV4-2, the J call TRBJ2-1, with a possible D match to TRBD2 (5 bases). CDR3 length equals 20 residues. CDR1 LGHNA and CDR2 YNFKEQ come from the germline V gene. Trimming removed 4 bases at V and 0 bases at J, with 25 bases between.

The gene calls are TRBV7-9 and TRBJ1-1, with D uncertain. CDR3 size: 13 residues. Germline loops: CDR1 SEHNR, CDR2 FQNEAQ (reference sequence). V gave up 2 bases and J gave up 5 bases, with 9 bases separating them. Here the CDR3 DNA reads TGTGCCAGCAGCTTAATGGAGGAGACTGAAGCTTTCTTT. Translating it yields CASSLMEETEAFF.